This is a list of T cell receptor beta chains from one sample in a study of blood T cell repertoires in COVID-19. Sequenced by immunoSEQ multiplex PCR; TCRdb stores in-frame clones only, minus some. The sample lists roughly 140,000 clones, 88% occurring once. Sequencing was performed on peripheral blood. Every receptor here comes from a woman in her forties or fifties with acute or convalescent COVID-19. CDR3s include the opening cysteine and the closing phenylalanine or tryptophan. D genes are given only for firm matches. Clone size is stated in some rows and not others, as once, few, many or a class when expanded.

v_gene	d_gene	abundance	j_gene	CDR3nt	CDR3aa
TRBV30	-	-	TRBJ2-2	TGTGCCTGGAGTGGCCCCGGTGCAGGGTTGGCCGGGGAGCTGTTTTTT	CAWSGPGAGLAGELFF
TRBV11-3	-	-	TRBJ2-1	TGTGCCAGCAGCCTGGGCCCCGGGACAGAGCAGTTCTTC	CASSLGPGTEQFF
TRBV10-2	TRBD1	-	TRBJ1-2	TGCGCCAGCAGGCTCCCACAGGGGTATGGCTACACCTTC	CASRLPQGYGYTF
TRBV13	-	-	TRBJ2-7	TGTGCCAGCAGCCAAGGGGTGTCGTCCTACGAGCAGTACTTC	CASSQGVSSYEQYF
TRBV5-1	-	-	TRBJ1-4	TGCGCCAGCAGCTTGGGTAGGGGGAATGAAAAACTGTTTTTT	CASSLGRGNEKLFF
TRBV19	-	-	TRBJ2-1	TGTGCCAGTAGTATAATTGCAGGGTTCTCCTACAATGAGCAGTTCTTC	CASSIIAGFSYNEQFF
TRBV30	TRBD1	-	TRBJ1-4	TGTGCCTGGAGTGGACAGGGGAGTCGTGAAAAACTGTTTTTT	CAWSGQGSREKLFF
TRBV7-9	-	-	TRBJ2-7	TGTGCCAGCAGCAACCCTTGGGGCCGCGAGCAGTACTTC	CASSNPWGREQYF
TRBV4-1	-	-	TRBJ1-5	TGCGCCAGCAGCCAAGACGGGGGGGCGGGTCAGCCCCAGCATTTT	CASSQDGGAGQPQHF
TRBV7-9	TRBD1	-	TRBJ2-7	TGTGCCAGCAGCGACCCGGGACAGTCCGTCGGGGAGCAGTACTTC	CASSDPGQSVGEQYF
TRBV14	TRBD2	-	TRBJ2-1	TGTGCCAGCAGCCGGAGCGGGAGAAACTACAATGAGCAGTTCTTC	CASSRSGRNYNEQFF
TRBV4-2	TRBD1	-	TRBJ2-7	TGTGCCAGCAGCCAAGGACAGGGGCCCACCTACGAGCAGTACTTC	CASSQGQGPTYEQYF
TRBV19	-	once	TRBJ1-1	TGTGCCAGTAGTATAGACAGGGTGAACACTGAAGCTTTCTTT	CASSIDRVNTEAFF
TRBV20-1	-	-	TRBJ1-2	TGCAGTGCTAGTGGCGCTCCTGGGAGCTATGGCTACACCTTC	CSASGAPGSYGYTF
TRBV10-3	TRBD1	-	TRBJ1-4	TGTGCCATCAGTGAGGGGACAGGGGGCCGCGAAAAACTGTTTTTT	CAISEGTGGREKLFF
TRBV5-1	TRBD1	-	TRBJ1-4	TGCGCCAGCAGCTCACAGGGGGGAGTCGAAAAACTGTTTTTT	CASSSQGGVEKLFF
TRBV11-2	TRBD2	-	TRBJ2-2	TGTGCCAGCAGCCGTGGGGGGGGAAACACCGGGGAGCTGTTTTTT	CASSRGGGNTGELFF
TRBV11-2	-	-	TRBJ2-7	TGTGCCAGCAGCTTAGAAAGGAGCGCGCGGGACTCTCCGTACTTC	CASSLERSARDSPYF
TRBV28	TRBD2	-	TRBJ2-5	TGTGCCAGCAGTTCTAGCGGGGCGACCCAAGAGACCCAGTACTTC	CASSSSGATQETQYF
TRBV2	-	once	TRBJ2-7	TGTGCCAGCAGTGAATACGTCACCACAGGGATCAACTACGAGCAGTACTTC	CASSEYVTTGINYEQYF
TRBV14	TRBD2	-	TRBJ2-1	TGTGCCAGCAGCCTAGGCGGGGGCTCCTACAATGAGCAGTTCTTC	CASSLGGGSYNEQFF
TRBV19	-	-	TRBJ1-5	TGTGCCAGTAGCTTAGGGGTGAATCAGCCCCAGCATTTT	CASSLGVNQPQHF
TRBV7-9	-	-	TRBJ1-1	TGTGCCAGCAGCTCAACAGGGCTACCGAACACTGAAGCTTTCTTT	CASSSTGLPNTEAFF
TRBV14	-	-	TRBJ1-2	TGTGCCAGCAGCTACGGGACAACGGATGGCTACACCTTC	CASSYGTTDGYTF
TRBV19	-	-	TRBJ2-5	TGTGCCAGTAGTTCGCGATGGGGGGAAGAGACCCAGTACTTC	CASSSRWGEETQYF
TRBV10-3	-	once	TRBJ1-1	TGTGCCATCAGTGCTACAGAGTATGAAGCTTTCTTT	CAISATEYEAFF
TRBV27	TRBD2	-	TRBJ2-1	TGTGCCAGCAAGCTAGCGGGGGGGCCCCCTGAGCAGTTCTTC	CASKLAGGPPEQFF
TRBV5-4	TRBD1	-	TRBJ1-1	TGTGCCAGCAGCTTTAAACAGGGGGACACTGAAGCTTTCTTT	CASSFKQGDTEAFF
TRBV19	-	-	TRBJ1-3	TGTGCCAGTAGTATTCGGCAGGGCCTCGGGAACACCATATATTTT	CASSIRQGLGNTIYF
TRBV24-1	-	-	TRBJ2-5	TGTGCCACCAGTGATTTTCCGGAGACCCAGTACTTC	CATSDFPETQYF
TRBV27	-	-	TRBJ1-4	TGTGCCAGCAGTTTGTGGCCGAATGAAAAACTGTTTTTT	CASSLWPNEKLFF
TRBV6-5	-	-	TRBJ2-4	TGTGCCAGCAGTTACTCGGCTCACCTCCCCTCAAACATTCAGTACTTC	CASSYSAHLPSNIQYF
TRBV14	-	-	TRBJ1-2	TGTGCCAGCAGCAACCGGGGGTGGGCAGCAGGCTACACCTTC	CASSNRGWAAGYTF
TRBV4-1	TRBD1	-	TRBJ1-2	TGCGCCAGCAGCCAAGGCGACACAGGGGTCGGCTACACCTTC	CASSQGDTGVGYTF
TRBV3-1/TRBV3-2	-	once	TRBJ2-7	TGTGCCAGCAGCCAACAAAAGTGGAGGAGTGAGATCTACGAGCAGTACTTC	CASSQQKWRSEIYEQYF
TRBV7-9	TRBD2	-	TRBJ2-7	TGTGCCAGCAGCTTAGAAACTAGCGGCACCTACGAGCAGTACTTC	CASSLETSGTYEQYF
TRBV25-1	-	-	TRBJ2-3	TGTGCCAGCAGTGTCTCAGATACGCAGTATTTT	CASSVSDTQYF
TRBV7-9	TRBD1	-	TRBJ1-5	TGTGCCAGCAGCTACACAGGGGCCCCGGGTCAGCCCCAGCATTTT	CASSYTGAPGQPQHF
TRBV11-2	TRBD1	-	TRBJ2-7	TGTGCCAGCAGCTTAAGCGACAGGGGGCCATACGAGCAGTACTTC	CASSLSDRGPYEQYF
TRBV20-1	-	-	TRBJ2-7	TGCAGTGCTCCCACACCTTACGAGCAGTACTTC	CSAPTPYEQYF